This TCR beta chain was captured in a study of control samples from healthy donors and cancer patients (dated by TCRdb to 2019 to 2021). The library was made by the immunoSEQ multiplex PCR assay. Drawn from immuneACCESS, this table holds only the in-frame rearrangements with V and J called that TCRdb kept. Clones are partly lost; checked studies trace under half to an unresolved V gene and leave the rest unexplained. For this sample there are over 100,000 clones; around 92% appear just once. 2% to 2.5% of the sample is held by the ten biggest clonotypes. Comments on this clone: Its target antigen remains unknown. No base qualities exist here, and no much larger clone lies one base off it.

The germline V gene specifies MRHNA as CDR1 and SNTAGT as CDR2. The CDR3 covers 13 residues, taking in both the cysteine and the phenylalanine. Only CDR3 DNA remains: 39 bases, in frame from the first base. V and J are truncated by 2 bases and 2 bases respectively, leaving an intervening sequence of 6 bases. The V and J segments used are TRBV6-4 and TRBJ1-2; the D gene is unclear. Sequenced input: blood. The sequence derives from a woman aged 45 to 65 in good health. The DNA sequence is given as TGTGCCAGCAGTGACGCACCAAACTATGGCTACACCTTC. Its protein reads: CASSDAPNYGYTF.